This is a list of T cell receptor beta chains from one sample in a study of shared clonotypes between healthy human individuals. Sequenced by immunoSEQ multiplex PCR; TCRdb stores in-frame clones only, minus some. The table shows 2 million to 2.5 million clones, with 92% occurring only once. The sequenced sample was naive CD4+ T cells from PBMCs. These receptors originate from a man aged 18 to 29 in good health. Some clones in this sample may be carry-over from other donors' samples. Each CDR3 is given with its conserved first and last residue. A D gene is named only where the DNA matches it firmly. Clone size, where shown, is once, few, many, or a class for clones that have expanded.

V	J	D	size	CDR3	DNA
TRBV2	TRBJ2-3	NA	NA	CASSEGFADTQYF	TGTGCCAGCAGTGAAGGGTTCGCAGATACGCAGTATTTT
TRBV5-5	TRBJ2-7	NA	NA	CASSPGPGWEVDF	TGTGCCAGCAGCCCGGGACCAGGATGGGAGGTTGACTTC
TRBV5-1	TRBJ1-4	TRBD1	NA	CASSLVTGDNEKLFF	TGCGCCAGCAGCTTGGTGACAGGGGACAATGAAAAACTGTTTTTT
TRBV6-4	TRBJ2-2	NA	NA	CASSGQSNTGELFF	TGTGCCAGCAGTGGACAGTCAAACACCGGGGAGCTGTTTTTT
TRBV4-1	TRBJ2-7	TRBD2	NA	CASSQQRETTYEQYF	TGCGCCAGCAGCCAACAGCGGGAGACCACCTACGAGCAGTACTTC
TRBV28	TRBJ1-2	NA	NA	CASSEGPFVYGYTF	TGTGCCAGCAGCGAGGGCCCATTTGTCTATGGCTACACCTTC
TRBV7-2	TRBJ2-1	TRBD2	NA	CASSFLAAYNEQFF	TGTGCCAGCAGCTTCCTAGCGGCATACAATGAGCAGTTCTTC
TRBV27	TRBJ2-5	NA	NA	CASSLTGLPRGTQYF	TGTGCCAGCAGTTTGACGGGCCTCCCGAGGGGGACCCAGTACTTC
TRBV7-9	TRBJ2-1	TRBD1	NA	CASSSSGGEQFF	TGTGCCAGCAGCTCATCAGGGGGTGAGCAGTTCTTC
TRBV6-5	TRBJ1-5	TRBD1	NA	CASSYRQGGNQPQHF	TGTGCCAGCAGTTACAGACAGGGAGGAAATCAGCCCCAGCATTTT
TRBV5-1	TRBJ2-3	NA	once	CASSLDTLTDTQYF	TGCGCCAGCAGCTTGGACACTCTCACAGATACGCAGTATTTT
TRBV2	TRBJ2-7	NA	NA	CASRPQGPEQYF	TGTGCCAGCAGGCCTCAGGGTCCCGAGCAGTACTTC
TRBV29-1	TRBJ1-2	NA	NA	CSVKGFTNGYTF	TGCAGCGTAAAAGGGTTCACGAATGGCTACACCTTC
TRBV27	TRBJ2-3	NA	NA	CASSLFGVGGSTDTQYF	TGTGCCAGCAGTTTATTTGGGGTAGGGGGAAGCACAGATACGCAGTATTTT
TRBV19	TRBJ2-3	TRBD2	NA	CASSLRLAGDLTDTQYF	TGTGCCAGTAGTCTCCGGCTAGCGGGAGATCTTACAGATACGCAGTATTTT
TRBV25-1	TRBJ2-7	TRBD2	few	CASSPPGLAEQYF	TGTGCCAGCAGTCCCCCGGGACTAGCCGAGCAGTACTTC
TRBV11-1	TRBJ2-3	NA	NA	CASRVAEGGADTQYF	TGTGCCAGCAGGGTAGCGGAGGGAGGTGCCGATACGCAGTATTTT
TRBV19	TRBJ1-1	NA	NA	CASSIGGGSPEAFF	TGTGCCAGTAGTATAGGTGGGGGGAGTCCTGAAGCTTTCTTT
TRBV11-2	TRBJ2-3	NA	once	CASNRDRYTPSTDTQYF	TGTGCCAGCAACAGGGACCGGTATACGCCCTCCACAGATACGCAGTATTTT
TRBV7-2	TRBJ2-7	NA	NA	CASSTHGGPSYEQYF	TGTGCCAGCAGCACCCACGGAGGACCTTCCTACGAGCAGTACTTC
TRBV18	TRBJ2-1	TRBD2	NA	CASSPLAGDEQFF	TGTGCCAGCTCACCTTTAGCGGGTGATGAGCAGTTCTTC
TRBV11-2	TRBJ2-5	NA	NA	CASTTRRLETQYF	TGTGCCAGCACCACTAGACGTTTAGAGACCCAGTACTTC
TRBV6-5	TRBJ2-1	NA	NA	CASSYSNEQFF	TGTGCCAGCAGTTACTCTAATGAGCAGTTCTTC
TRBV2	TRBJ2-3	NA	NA	CASGVQTDTQYF	TGTGCCAGCGGAGTGCAGACGGATACGCAGTATTTT
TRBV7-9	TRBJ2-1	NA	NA	CATPSQGSYNEQFF	TGTGCCACCCCCTCTCAGGGCTCCTACAATGAGCAGTTCTTC
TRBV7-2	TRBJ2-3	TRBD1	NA	CASSSHRGRDTDTQYF	TGTGCCAGCAGCTCCCACAGGGGGCGGGACACAGATACGCAGTATTTT
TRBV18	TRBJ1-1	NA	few	CASSPTVNTEAFF	TGTGCCAGCTCACCAACGGTGAACACTGAAGCTTTCTTT
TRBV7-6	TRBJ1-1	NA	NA	CASSLGRARNAEAFF	TGTGCCAGCAGCTTAGGCAGGGCACGGAACGCTGAAGCTTTCTTT
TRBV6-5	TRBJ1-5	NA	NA	CASSYSNMSPQHF	TGTGCCAGCAGTTACTCCAATATGTCCCCCCAGCATTTT